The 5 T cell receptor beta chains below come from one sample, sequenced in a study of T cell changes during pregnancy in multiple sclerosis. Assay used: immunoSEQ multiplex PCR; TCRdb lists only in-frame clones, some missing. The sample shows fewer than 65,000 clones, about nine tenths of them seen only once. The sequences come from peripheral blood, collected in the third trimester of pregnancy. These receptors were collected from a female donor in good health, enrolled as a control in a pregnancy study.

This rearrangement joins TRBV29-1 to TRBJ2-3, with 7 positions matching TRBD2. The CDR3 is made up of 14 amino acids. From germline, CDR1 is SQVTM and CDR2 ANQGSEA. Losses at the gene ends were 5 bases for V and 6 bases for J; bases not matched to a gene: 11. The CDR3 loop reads CSVSAGGSSDTQYF. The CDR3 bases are TGCAGCGTTTCAGCCGGCGGGAGTTCTGATACGCAGTATTTT.

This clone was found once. The CDR3 spells CASSSGTGGTKLFF. CDR3 coding DNA: TGCGCCAGCAGCTCCGGGACAGGGGGGACGAAACTGTTTTTT. The chain combines TRBV5-1 with TRBJ1-4; TRBD1 matches at 11 bases. Germline V gene sequence: CDR1 SGHRS, CDR2 YFSETQ. The CDR3 contains 14 residues. Germline trimming cut 3 bases from V and 11 bases from J; bases unmatched to any gene: 6.

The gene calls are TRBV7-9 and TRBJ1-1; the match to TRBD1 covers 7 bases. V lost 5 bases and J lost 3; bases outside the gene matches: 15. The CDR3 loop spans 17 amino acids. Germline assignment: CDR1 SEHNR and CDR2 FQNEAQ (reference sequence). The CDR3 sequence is CASSIPTQQGLDTEAFF. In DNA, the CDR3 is TGTGCCAGCAGCATTCCAACGCAACAGGGGTTGGACACTGAAGCTTTCTTT.

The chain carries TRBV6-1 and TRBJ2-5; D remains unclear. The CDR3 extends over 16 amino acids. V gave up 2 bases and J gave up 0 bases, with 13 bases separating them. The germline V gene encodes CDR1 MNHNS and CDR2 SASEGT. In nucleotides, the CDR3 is TGTGCCAGCAGTGAATTAAACAGCCTAAACCAAGAGACCCAGTACTTC. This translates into CASSELNSLNQETQYF.

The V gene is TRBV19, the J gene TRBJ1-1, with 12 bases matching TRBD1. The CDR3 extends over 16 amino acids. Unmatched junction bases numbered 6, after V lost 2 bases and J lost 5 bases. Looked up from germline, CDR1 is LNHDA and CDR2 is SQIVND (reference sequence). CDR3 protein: CASSILEGQGATEAFF. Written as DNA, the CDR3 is TGTGCCAGTAGTATATTGGAGGGACAGGGGGCTACTGAAGCTTTCTTT.